A selection of T cell receptor beta chains follows, all from one sample in a study of radiation and T cells in renal cell carcinoma. Method: immunoSEQ multiplex PCR; TCRdb's copy keeps in-frame clones and lacks some. The table records 110,000 to 150,000 clones, around four fifths of them present only once. This sample comprised blood, obtained from a patient whose treatment included radiotherapy and nephrectomy. Receptors originate from a woman aged 50 to 65 with renal cell carcinoma. CDR3s include the opening cysteine and the closing phenylalanine or tryptophan. The D gene is left open where the match is weak. Only some rows state a clone size, as once, few, many or a class for expanded clones.

>-|TRBJ1-1|TRBV4-2|-
TGTGCCAGCAGACAGGACACTGAAGCTTTCTTT
CASRQDTEAFF
>-|TRBJ2-2|TRBV28|TRBD1
TGTGCCAGCAGACAACAAGGGGGCGTCATCGCCGGGGAGCTGTTTTTT
CASRQQGGVIAGELFF
>-|TRBJ2-1|TRBV7-2|TRBD1
TGTGCCAGCAGCGGAGACAGGGGTACCTACAATGAGCAGTTCTTC
CASSGDRGTYNEQFF
>-|TRBJ2-6|TRBV7-2|-
TGTGCCAGCAGCTTGCATCCAAGGGCCTCTGGGGCCAACGTCCTGACTTTC
CASSLHPRASGANVLTF
>-|TRBJ2-7|TRBV5-4|-
TGTGCCAGCAGCTTGGGTTCAGGGGCCGTTTACGAGCAGTACTTC
CASSLGSGAVYEQYF
>-|TRBJ2-7|TRBV5-1|-
TGCGCCAGCAGCTTGTTCTACGAGCAGTACTTC
CASSLFYEQYF
>-|TRBJ2-2|TRBV7-6|-
TGTGCCAGCAGCCTGGGTGGATCCGGGGAGCTGTTTTTT
CASSLGGSGELFF
>-|TRBJ1-5|TRBV18|-
TGTGCCAGCTCATCCTCAGGGGCAAATCAGCCCCAGCATTTT
CASSSSGANQPQHF
>-|TRBJ1-1|TRBV6-5|TRBD1
TGTGCCAGCAGTTCGAACAGGGGGCGCGGAAGGACTGAAGCTTTCTTT
CASSSNRGRGRTEAFF
>-|TRBJ2-5|TRBV4-3|-
TGCGCCAGCAGCGCTACGATTGAGCGGGAGACCCAGTACTTC
CASSATIERETQYF
>-|TRBJ2-5|TRBV7-9|TRBD2
TGTGCCAGCAGCTTATCAGCGGGGGTGGAGACCCAGTACTTC
CASSLSAGVETQYF
>once|TRBJ2-2|TRBV7-8|-
TGTGCCAGCAGCTTGAGGCAGAGATCGAATTTGAACACCGGGGAGCTGTTTTTT
CASSLRQRSNLNTGELFF
>-|TRBJ2-3|TRBV5-4|-
TGTGCCAGCAGCTTGTACGTGGGAGAGTCAGATACGCAGTATTTT
CASSLYVGESDTQYF
>-|TRBJ2-3|TRBV7-9|TRBD1
TGTGCCAGCAGACAGGGGGCTCCCACAGATACGCAGTATTTT
CASRQGAPTDTQYF
>-|TRBJ2-5|TRBV4-1|TRBD2
TGCGCCAGCAGCCAAGACCCCCGGGGGGGGCGCGAGACCCAGTACTTC
CASSQDPRGGRETQYF
>-|TRBJ2-7|TRBV5-1|-
TGCGCCAGCAGAGGGGCGAACCCCTCCTACGAGCAGTACTTC
CASRGANPSYEQYF
>-|TRBJ2-3|TRBV30|-
TGTGCCTGGAGTGGGGGGCCGGCAGATACGCAGTATTTT
CAWSGGPADTQYF
>few|TRBJ2-1|TRBV7-3|TRBD2
TGTGCCAGCAGCTTAACTCCTAGCGGGTCGTGGGGGGAGCAGTTCTTC
CASSLTPSGSWGEQFF
>-|TRBJ2-1|TRBV5-1|-
TGCGCCAGCAGCTTCTATGAGCAGTTCTTC
CASSFYEQFF
>-|TRBJ2-1|TRBV4-3|TRBD2
TGCGCCAGCAGCCAAGATTTTGGCGGGGGGGAGTTCTTC
CASSQDFGGGEFF
>-|TRBJ1-5|TRBV7-2|-
TGTGCCAGCAGCCCGAGCTTGAATAGCGCTCAGCCCCAGCATTTT
CASSPSLNSAQPQHF
>-|TRBJ2-3|TRBV6-1|-
TGTGCCAGCAGCGCATCAGCAGCCTCCTCGCAGTATTTT
CASSASAASSQYF
>-|TRBJ1-4|TRBV18|-
TGTGCCAGCTCACCACTGGCAGTAGACCTTAATGAAAAACTGTTTTTT
CASSPLAVDLNEKLFF
>-|TRBJ2-5|TRBV6-6|-
TGTGCCAGCAGTTATATGGAGACCCAGTACTTC
CASSYMETQYF
>-|TRBJ2-1|TRBV5-4|TRBD2
TGTGCCAGCAGCTTGGGGCTAGCGGGAAGGGGTCTTGACAATGAGCAGTTCTTC
CASSLGLAGRGLDNEQFF
>few|TRBJ1-5|TRBV2|-
TGTGCCAGCACCCCAGTCCGCAATCAGCCCCAGCATTTT
CASTPVRNQPQHF
>once|TRBJ2-5|TRBV15|TRBD2
TGTGCCACCAGCAGAGATCTCGGACTAGCGGGGAAACAAGAGACCCAGTACTTC
CATSRDLGLAGKQETQYF
>-|TRBJ2-7|TRBV9|TRBD1
TGTGCCAGCAGCCAGGGGTTGGGACAGGGGGCCTACGAGCAGTACTTC
CASSQGLGQGAYEQYF
>-|TRBJ1-4|TRBV10-1|TRBD1
TGCGCCAGCAGACAGGGGTTTGGTGAAAAACTGTTTTTT
CASRQGFGEKLFF
>-|TRBJ2-7|TRBV28|-
TGTGCCAGCAGTCCCGGGACTGGTACGATCTACGAGCAGTACTTC
CASSPGTGTIYEQYF
>once|TRBJ2-1|TRBV5-1|TRBD2
TGCGCCAGCAGCCAGACTAGCGGGAGGATCCATGAGCAGTTCTTC
CASSQTSGRIHEQFF
>once|TRBJ2-5|TRBV7-9|TRBD1
TGTGCCAGCAGCTTAGGGGACAGGGGGATTCGAGAGACCCAGTACTTC
CASSLGDRGIRETQYF
>-|TRBJ1-2|TRBV6-5|-
TGTGCCAGCGGAACACTCAACTATGGCTACACCTTC
CASGTLNYGYTF
>-|TRBJ1-2|TRBV30|-
TGTGCCTGGAGTACTACGGGGTGGATCTATGGCTACACCTTC
CAWSTTGWIYGYTF
>-|TRBJ1-1|TRBV2|-
TGTGCCAGCAGGGGGAGTTGGGGGACTCCTGAAGCTTTCTTT
CASRGSWGTPEAFF
>-|TRBJ1-2|TRBV6-1|-
TGTGCCAGCAGTGAGGGTTCCCAGCACTATGGCTACACCTTC
CASSEGSQHYGYTF